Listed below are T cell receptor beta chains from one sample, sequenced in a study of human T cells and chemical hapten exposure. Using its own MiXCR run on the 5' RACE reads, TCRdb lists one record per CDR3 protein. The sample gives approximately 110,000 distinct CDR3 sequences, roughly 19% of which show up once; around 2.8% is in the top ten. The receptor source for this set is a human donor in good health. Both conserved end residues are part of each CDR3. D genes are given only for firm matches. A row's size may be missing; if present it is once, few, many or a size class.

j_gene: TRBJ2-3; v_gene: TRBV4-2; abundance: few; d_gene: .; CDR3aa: CASRRADTQYF; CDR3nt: TGTGCCAGCAGAAGGGCAGATACGCAGTATTTT
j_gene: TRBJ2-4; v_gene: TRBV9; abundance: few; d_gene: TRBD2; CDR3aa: CASSVGPTSETIQYF; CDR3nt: TGTGCCAGCAGCGTAGGACCGACTAGCGAGACCATTCAGTACTTC
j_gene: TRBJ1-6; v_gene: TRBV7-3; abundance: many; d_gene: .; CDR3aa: CASSLTGAYNSPLHF; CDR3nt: TGTGCCAGCAGCTTAACGGGGGCGTATAATTCACCCCTCCACTTT
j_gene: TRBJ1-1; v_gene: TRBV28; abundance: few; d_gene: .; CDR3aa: CASRSQGRKAFF; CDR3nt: TGTGCCAGCAGATCCCAGGGGCGAAAAGCTTTCTTT
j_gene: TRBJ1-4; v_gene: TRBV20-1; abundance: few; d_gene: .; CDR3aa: CSARDGTKGEKLFF; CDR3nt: TGCAGTGCTAGAGATGGGACAAAAGGTGAAAAACTGTTTTTT
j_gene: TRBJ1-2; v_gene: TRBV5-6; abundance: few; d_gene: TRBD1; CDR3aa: CASSLRTGPFGYTF; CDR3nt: TGTGCCAGCAGCTTAAGGACAGGCCCTTTTGGCTACACCTTC
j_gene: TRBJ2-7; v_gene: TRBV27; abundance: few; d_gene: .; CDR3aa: CASSLVPAYEQYF; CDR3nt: TGTGCCAGCAGCCTTGTCCCGGCCTACGAGCAGTACTTC
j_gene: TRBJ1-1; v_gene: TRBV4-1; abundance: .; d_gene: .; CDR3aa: CASSQDGKVTEAFF; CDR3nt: TGCGCCAGCAGCCAAGATGGAAAGGTGACTGAAGCTTTCTTT
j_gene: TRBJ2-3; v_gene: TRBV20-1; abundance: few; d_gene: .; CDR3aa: CNYVLITDTQYF; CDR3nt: TGCAATTACGTTTTAATCACAGATACGCAGTATTTT
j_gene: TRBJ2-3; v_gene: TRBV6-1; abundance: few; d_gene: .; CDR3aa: CASSGGNGDTQYF; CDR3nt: TGTGCCAGCAGTGGCGGGAACGGTGATACGCAGTATTTT
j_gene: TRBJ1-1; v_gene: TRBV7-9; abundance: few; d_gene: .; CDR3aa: CASSLWALTTEAFF; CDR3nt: TGTGCCAGCAGCTTATGGGCGCTTACGACTGAAGCTTTCTTT
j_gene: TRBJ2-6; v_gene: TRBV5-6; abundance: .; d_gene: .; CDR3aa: CASSFGGPLSGANVLTF; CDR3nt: TGTGCCAGCAGCTTCGGCGGGCCCCTCTCTGGGGCCAACGTCCTGACTTTC
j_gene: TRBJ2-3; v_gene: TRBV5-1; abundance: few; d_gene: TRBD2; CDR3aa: CASSLGRLAGVSDTQYF; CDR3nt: TGCGCCAGCAGCTTGGGGCGGCTAGCGGGAGTGTCAGATACGCAGTATTTT
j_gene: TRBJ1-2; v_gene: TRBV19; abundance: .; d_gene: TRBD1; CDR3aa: CASTTLPGQGSYGYTF; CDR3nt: TGTGCCAGTACCACTCTCCCGGGACAGGGTTCTTATGGCTACACCTTC
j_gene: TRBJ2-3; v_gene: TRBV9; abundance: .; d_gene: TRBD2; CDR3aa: CASSVWLAGGPDTQYF; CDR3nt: TGTGCCAGCAGCGTATGGCTAGCGGGAGGCCCAGATACGCAGTATTTT
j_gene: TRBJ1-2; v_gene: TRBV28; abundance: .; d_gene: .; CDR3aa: CASSINYGYTF; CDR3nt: TGTGCCAGCAGTATCAACTATGGCTACACCTTC
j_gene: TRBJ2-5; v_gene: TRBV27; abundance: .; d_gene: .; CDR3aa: CASSRGGLNQETQYF; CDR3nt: TGTGCCAGCAGCCGTGGTGGACTCAACCAAGAGACCCAGTACTTC
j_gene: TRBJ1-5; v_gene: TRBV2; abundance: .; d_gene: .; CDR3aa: CASHGLGNQPQHF; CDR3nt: TGTGCCAGCCACGGTTTAGGCAATCAGCCCCAGCATTTT
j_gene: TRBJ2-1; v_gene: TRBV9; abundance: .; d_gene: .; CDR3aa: CASSANLRGYNEQFF; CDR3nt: TGTGCCAGCAGCGCAAACCTCAGAGGGTACAATGAGCAGTTCTTC
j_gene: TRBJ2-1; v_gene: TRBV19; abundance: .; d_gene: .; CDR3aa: CASRVGGNEQFF; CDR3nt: TGTGCCAGTAGAGTTGGTGGTAATGAGCAGTTCTTC
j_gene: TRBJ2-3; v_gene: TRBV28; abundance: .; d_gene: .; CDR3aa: CASILGGADTQYF; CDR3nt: TGTGCCAGCATCCTGGGAGGTGCAGATACGCAGTATTTT
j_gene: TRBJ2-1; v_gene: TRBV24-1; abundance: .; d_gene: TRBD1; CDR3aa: CATSETPGQGSNYNEQFF; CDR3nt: TGTGCCACCAGTGAGACTCCGGGACAGGGTTCTAACTACAATGAGCAGTTCTTC
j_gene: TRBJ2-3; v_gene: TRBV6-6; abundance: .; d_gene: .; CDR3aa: CASSYSQGSKDTQYF; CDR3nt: TGTGCCAGCAGTTACTCGCAGGGGTCCAAAGATACGCAGTATTTT
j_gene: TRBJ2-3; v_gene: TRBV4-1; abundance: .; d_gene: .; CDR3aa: CASSQVPGTTDTQYF; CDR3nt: TGCGCCAGCAGCCAAGTCCCGGGAACCACAGATACGCAGTATTTT
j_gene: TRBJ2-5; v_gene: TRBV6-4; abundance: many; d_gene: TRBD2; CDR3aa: CASSQTPGLQETQYF; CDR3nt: TGTGCCAGCAGTCAGACTCCGGGACTACAAGAGACCCAGTACTTC
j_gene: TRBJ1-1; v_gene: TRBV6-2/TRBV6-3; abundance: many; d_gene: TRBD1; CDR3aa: CASSYGTANTEAFF; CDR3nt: TGTGCCAGCAGTTACGGGACAGCTAACACTGAAGCTTTCTTT
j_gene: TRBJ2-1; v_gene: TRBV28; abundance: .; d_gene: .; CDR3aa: CASSPLAPKANEQFF; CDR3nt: TGTGCCAGCAGCCCTCTAGCGCCCAAAGCGAATGAGCAGTTCTTC
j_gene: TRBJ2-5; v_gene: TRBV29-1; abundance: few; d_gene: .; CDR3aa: CSACRGAEETQYF; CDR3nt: TGCAGCGCATGCAGGGGGGCTGAAGAGACCCAGTACTTC
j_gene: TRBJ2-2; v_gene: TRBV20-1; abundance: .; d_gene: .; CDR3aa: CSARTPPGELFF; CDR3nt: TGCAGTGCTAGGACCCCCCCCGGGGAGCTGTTTTTT
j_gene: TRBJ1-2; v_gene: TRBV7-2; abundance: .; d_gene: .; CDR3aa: CASSLAGREKGYTF; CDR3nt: TGTGCCAGCAGCTTAGCTGGGAGGGAGAAAGGCTACACCTTC
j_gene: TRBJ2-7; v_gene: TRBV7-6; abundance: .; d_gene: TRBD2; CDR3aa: CASSLVAAGVREQYF; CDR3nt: TGTGCCAGCAGCTTGGTTGCGGCGGGAGTGAGGGAGCAGTACTTC
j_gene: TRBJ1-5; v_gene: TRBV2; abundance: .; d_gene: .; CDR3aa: CASSVGGVKNQPQHF; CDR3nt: TGTGCCAGCAGTGTTGGGGGGGTGAAGAATCAGCCCCAGCATTTT
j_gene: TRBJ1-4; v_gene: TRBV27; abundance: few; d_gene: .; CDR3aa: CASREGALANEKLFF; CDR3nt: TGTGCCAGCAGGGAAGGTGCCCTGGCTAATGAAAAACTGTTTTTT
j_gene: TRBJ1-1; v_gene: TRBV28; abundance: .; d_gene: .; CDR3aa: CASSGGTEAFF; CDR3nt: TGTGCCAGCAGTGGGGGAACTGAAGCTTTCTTT
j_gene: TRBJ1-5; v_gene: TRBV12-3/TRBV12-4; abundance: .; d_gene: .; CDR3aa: CASSLVGNSNQPQHF; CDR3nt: TGTGCCAGCAGTTTAGTAGGGAATAGCAATCAGCCCCAGCATTTT
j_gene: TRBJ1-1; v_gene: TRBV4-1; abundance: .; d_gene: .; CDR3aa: CASSQDLVNTEAFF; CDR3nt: TGCGCCAGCAGCCAAGATCTAGTGAACACTGAAGCTTTCTTT
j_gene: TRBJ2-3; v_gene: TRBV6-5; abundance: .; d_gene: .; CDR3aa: CASSFGSTDTQYF; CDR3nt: TGTGCCAGCAGTTTTGGCAGCACAGATACGCAGTATTTT
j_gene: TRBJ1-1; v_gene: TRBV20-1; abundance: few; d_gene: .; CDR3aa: CSARASAMNTEAFF; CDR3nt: TGCAGTGCTAGAGCATCAGCCATGAACACTGAAGCTTTCTTT
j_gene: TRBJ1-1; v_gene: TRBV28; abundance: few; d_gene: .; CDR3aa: CASSLSAAEAFF; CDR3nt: TGTGCCAGCAGTTTATCCGCGGCTGAAGCTTTCTTT
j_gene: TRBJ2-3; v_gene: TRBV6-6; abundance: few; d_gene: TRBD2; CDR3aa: CASSLRAGGPIDTQYF; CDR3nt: TGTGCCAGCAGTCTACGGGCGGGAGGGCCTATTGATACGCAGTATTTT
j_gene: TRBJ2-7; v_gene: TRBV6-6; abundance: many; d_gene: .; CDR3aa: CASSPSSEQYF; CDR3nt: TGTGCCAGCAGTCCTTCATCCGAGCAGTACTTC
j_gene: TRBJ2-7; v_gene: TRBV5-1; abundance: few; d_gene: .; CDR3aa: CASSLIRVGYEQYF; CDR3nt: TGCGCCAGCAGCTTGATCAGGGTCGGGTACGAGCAGTACTTC
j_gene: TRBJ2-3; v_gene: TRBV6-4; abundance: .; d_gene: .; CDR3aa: CASSDSAGRLDTQYF; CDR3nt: TGTGCCAGCAGTGACTCCGCGGGCCGATTGGATACGCAGTATTTT
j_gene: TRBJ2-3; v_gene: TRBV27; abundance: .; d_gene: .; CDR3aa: CASSSLLTDTQYF; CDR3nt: TGTGCCAGCAGTTCCCTGCTCACAGATACGCAGTATTTT
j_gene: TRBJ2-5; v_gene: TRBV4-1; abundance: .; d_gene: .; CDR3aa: CASSQDRGIQETQYF; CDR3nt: TGCGCCAGCAGCCAAGATAGAGGCATCCAAGAGACCCAGTACTTC
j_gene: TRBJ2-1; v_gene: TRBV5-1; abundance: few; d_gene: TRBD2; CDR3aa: CASSLASGNGGNEQFF; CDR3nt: TGCGCCAGCAGCTTGGCTAGCGGGAACGGTGGTAATGAGCAGTTCTTC
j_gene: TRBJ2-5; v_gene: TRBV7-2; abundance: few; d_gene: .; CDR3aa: CASSLAGRSETQYF; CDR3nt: TGTGCCAGCAGCTTAGCGGGCCGCTCAGAGACCCAGTACTTC
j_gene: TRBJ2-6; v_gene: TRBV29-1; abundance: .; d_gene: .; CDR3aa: CSVLPPPSSGANVLTF; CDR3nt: TGCAGCGTCCTTCCCCCCCCCAGCTCTGGGGCCAACGTCCTGACTTTC
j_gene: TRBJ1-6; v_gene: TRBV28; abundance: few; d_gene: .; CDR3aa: CASSLWGQNNSPLHF; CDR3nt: TGTGCCAGCAGTTTATGGGGGCAAAATAATTCACCCCTCCACTTT
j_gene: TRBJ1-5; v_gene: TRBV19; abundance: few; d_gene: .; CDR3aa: CASSIDDPIGALAQHF; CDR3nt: TGTGCCAGTAGTATAGACGACCCCATCGGGGCCTTGGCCCAGCATTTT